Listed here is a single T cell receptor (beta chain). The method was immunoSEQ multiplex PCR; TCRdb's version includes in-frame clones alone and lacks a portion of them. The sample carries more than 15,000 clones, 80% to 85% recorded once. CDR3 length equals 14 residues. V was clipped by 4 bases and J by 5 bases, with 14 bases between them. Germline V lookup: CDR1 MGHRA, CDR2 YSYEKL. This entry belongs to a study of blood T cell repertoires in COVID-19. The sequencing sample was made of peripheral blood. This chain joins TRBV4-1 and TRBJ1-1; unclear D gene. The TCR sequence derives from a man older than 75 with active or convalescent COVID-19. The CDR3 is CASSPSSVRTEAFF. The CDR3 coding sequence is TGCGCCAGCAGCCCTAGCTCGGTGAGGACTGAAGCTTTCTTT.